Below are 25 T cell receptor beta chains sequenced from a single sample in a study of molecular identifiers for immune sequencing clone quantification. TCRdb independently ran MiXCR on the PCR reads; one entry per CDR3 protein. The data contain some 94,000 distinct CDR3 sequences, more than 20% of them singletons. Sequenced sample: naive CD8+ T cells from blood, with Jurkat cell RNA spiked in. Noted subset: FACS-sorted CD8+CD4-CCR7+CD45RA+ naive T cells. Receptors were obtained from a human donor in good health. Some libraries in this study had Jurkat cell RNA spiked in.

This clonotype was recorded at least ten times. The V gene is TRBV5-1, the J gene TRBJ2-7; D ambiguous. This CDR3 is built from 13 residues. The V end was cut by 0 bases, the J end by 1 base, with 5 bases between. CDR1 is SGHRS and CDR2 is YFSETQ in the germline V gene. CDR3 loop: CASSLAWSYEQYF. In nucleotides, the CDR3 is TGCGCCAGCAGCTTGGCCTGGTCCTACGAGCAGTACTTC.

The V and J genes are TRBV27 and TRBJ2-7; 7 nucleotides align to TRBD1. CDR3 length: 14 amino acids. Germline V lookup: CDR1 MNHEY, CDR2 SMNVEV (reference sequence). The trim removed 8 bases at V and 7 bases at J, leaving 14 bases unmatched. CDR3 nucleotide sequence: TGTGCCAGCGCCCGGGCAGGGGGTTTAGGTGAGCAGTACTTC. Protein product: CASARAGGLGEQYF.

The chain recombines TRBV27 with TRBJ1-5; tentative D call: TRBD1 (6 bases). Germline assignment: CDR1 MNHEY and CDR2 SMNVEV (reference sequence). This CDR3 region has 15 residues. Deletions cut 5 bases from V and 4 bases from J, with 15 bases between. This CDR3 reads CASSLLGTRNQPQHF. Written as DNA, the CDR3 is TGTGCCAGCAGTCTGCTAGGGACACGGAATCAGCCCCAGCATTTT.

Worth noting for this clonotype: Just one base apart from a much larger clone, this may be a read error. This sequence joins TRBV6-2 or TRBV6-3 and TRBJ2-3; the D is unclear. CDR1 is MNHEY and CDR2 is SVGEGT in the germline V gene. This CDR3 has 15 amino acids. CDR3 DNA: TGTGCCAGCAGTTACTTGAACCCTTTCGAAGATGCGCAGTATTTT. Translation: CASSYLNPFEDAQYF.

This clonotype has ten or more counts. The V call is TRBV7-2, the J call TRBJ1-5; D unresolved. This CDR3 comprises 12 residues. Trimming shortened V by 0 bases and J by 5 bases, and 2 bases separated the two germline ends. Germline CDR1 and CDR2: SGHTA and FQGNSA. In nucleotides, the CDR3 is TGTGCCAGCAGCTTAGCATATCAGCCCCAGCATTTT. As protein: CASSLAYQPQHF.

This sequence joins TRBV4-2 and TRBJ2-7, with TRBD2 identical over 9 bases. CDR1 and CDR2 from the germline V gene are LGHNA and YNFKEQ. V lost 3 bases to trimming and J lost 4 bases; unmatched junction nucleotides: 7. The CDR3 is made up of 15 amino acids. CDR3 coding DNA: TGTGCCAGCAGCCAGGGGACTAGCTTCACGTACGAGCAGTACTTC. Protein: CASSQGTSFTYEQYF.

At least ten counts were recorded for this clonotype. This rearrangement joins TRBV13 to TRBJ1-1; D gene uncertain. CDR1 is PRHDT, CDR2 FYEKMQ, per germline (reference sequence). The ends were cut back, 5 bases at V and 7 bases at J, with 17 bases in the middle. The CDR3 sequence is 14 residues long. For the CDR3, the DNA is TGTGCCAGCAGCCCATTTGGTTTGACCCTTGAAGCTTTCTTT. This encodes CASSPFGLTLEAFF.

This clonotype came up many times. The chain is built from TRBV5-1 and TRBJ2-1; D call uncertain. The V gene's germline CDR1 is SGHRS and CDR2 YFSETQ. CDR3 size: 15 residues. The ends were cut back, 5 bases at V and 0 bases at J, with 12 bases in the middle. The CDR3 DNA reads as TGCGCCAGCAGGTCCGATTTTAGCTCCTACAATGAGCAGTTCTTC. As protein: CASRSDFSSYNEQFF.

The CDR3 nucleotides are TGTGCCAGCAGCTTAGGGGCAGGGCTCGCTGAAGCTTTCTTT. Its protein product is CASSLGAGLAEAFF. The genes are TRBV11-2 and TRBJ1-1, with D perhaps matching TRBD1 (5 bases). Germline V CDR1 and CDR2: SGHAT, FQNNGV. Trimming took 1 base from V and 6 from J, leaving 12 bases between them. CDR3 length: 14 amino acids.

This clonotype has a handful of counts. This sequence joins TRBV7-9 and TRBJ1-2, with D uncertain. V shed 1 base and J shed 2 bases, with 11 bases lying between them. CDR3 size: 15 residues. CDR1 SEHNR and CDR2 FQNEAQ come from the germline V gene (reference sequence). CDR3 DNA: TGTGCCAGCAGCTTAGAGGACGGCAGGAACTATGGCTACACCTTC. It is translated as CASSLEDGRNYGYTF.

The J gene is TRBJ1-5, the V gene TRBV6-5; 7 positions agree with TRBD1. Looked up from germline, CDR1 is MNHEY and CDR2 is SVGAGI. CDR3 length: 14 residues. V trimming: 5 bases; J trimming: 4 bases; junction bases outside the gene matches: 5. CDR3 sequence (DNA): TGTGCCAGCAGTGACAGGGCACCTAATCAGCCCCAGCATTTT. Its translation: CASSDRAPNQPQHF.

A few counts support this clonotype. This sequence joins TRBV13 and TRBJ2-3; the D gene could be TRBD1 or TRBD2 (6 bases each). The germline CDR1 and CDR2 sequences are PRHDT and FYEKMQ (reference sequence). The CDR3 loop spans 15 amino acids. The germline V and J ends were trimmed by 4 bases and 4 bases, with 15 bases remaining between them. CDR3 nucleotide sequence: TGTGCCAGCAGCTGGGGGGCCGCTACCTCAGATACGCAGTATTTT. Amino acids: CASSWGAATSDTQYF.

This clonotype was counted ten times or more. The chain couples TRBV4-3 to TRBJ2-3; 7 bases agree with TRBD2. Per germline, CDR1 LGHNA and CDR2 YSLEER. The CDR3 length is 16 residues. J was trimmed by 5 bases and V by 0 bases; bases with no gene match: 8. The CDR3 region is CASSQDRGGSGDTQYF. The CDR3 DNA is TGCGCCAGCAGCCAAGATCGCGGGGGTTCAGGAGATACGCAGTATTTT.

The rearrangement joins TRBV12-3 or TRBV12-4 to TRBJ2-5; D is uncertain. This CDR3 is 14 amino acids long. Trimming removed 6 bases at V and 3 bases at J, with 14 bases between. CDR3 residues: CASSPTPIEETQYF. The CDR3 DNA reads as TGTGCCAGCAGCCCGACGCCGATCGAAGAGACCCAGTACTTC.

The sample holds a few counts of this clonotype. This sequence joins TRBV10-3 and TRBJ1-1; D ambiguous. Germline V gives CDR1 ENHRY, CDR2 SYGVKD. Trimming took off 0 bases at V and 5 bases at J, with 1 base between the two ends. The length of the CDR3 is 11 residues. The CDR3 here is CAISESTEAFF. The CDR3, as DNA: TGTGCCATCAGTGAGTCGACTGAAGCTTTCTTT.

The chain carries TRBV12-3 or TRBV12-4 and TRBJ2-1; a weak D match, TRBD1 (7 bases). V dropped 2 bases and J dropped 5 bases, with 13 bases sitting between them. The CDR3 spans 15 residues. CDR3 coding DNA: TGTGCCAGCAGTTTAACTGGAGGGGGCCACAATGAGCAGTTCTTC. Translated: CASSLTGGGHNEQFF.

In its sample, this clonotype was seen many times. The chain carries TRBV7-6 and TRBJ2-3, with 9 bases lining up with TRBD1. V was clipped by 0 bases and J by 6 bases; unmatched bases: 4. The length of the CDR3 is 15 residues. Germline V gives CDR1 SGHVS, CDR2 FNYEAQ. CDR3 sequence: CASSLATGGWDTQYF. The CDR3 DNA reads TGTGCCAGCAGCTTAGCCACAGGGGGCTGGGATACGCAGTATTTT.

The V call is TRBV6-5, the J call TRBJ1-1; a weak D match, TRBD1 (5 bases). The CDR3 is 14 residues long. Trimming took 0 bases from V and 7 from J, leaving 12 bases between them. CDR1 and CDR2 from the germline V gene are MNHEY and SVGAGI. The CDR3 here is CASSYSGGVVEAFF. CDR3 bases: TGTGCCAGCAGTTACTCTGGGGGGGTGGTTGAAGCTTTCTTT.

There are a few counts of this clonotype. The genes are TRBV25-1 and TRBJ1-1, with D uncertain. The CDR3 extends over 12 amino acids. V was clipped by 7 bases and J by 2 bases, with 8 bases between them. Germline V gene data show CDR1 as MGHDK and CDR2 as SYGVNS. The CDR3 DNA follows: TGTGCCAGCATGGGAGACAACACTGAAGCTTTCTTT. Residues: CASMGDNTEAFF.

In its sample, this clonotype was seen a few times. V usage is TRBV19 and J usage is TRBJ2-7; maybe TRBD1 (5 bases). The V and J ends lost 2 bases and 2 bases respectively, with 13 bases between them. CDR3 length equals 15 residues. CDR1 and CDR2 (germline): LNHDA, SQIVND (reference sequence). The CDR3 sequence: CASSITQGNAYEQYF. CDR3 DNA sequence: TGTGCCAGTAGTATAACTCAGGGCAACGCCTACGAGCAGTACTTC.

In nucleotides, the CDR3 is TGTGCCAGCAGCCCGACGCTGATCGAAGAGACCCAGTACTTC. As protein: CASSPTLIEETQYF. The V gene is TRBV12-3 or TRBV12-4, the J gene TRBJ2-5; D unclear. This CDR3 is built from 14 residues. V was shortened by 6 bases and J by 3 bases, with 14 bases between the two germline ends.

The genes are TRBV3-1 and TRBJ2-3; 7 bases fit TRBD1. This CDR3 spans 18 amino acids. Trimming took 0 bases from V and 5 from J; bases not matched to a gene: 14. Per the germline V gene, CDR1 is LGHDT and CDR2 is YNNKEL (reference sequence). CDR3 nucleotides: TGTGCCAGCAGCCAAGAGTATCCCGGGACAGTGGGGGAAGATACGCAGTATTTT. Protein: CASSQEYPGTVGEDTQYF.

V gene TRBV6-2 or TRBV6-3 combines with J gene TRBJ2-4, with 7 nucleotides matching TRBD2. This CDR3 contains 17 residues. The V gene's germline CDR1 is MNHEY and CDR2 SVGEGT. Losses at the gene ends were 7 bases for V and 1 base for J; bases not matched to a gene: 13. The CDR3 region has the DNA TGTGCCAGCACCCACTGGGAGGGTGCGGGCGCCAAAAACATTCAGTACTTC. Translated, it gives CASTHWEGAGAKNIQYF.

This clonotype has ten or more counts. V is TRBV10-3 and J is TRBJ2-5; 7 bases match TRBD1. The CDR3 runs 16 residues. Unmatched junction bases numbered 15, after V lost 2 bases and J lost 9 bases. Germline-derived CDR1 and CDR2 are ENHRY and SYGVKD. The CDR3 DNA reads TGTGCCATCAGTGAGCCTACTGAGACAGGGCCTCAGGCCCAGTACTTC. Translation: CAISEPTETGPQAQYF.

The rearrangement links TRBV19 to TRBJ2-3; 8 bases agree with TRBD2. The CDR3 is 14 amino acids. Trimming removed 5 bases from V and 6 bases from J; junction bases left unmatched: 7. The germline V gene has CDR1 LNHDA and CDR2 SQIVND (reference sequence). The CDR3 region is CASSLVSGTDTQYF. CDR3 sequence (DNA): TGTGCCAGTAGTCTCGTTAGCGGGACGGATACGCAGTATTTT.